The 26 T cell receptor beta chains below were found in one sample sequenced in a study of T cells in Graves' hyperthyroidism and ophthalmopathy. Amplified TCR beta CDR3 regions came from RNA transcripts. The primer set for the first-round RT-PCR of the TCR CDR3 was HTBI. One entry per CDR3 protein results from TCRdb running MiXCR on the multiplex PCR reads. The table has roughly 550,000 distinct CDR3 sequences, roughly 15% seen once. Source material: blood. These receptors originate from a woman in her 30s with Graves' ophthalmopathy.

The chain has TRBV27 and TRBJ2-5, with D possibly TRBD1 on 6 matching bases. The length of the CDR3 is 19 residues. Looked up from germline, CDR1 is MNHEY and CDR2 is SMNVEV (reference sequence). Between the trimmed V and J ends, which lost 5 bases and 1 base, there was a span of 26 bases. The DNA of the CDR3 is TGTGCCAGCAGTCAAACTCCAGGGGCCCCGAACCGTTTCCAAGAGACCCAGTACTTC. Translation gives CASSQTPGAPNRFQETQYF.

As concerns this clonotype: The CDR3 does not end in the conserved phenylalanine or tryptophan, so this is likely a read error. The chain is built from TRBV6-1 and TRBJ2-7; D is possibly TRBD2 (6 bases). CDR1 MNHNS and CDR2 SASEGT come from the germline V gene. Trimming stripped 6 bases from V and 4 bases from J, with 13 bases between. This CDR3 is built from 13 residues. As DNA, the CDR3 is TGTGCCAGCAGCTCGGGACTTTTTTACGAGCAGTACCTC. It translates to CASSSGLFYEQYL.

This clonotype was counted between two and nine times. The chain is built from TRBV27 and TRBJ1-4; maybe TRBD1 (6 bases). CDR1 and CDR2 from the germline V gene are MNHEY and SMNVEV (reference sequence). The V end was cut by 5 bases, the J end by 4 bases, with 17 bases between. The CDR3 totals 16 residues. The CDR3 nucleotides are TGTGCCAGCAGTCCACAGGGACGGAGGTTTAATGAAAAACTGTTTTTT. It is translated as CASSPQGRRFNEKLFF.

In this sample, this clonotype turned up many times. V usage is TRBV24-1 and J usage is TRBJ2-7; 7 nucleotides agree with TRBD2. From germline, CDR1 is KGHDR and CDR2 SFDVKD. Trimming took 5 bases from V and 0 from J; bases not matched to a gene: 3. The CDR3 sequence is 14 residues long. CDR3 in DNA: TGTGCCACCAGTGCGCCGGGAGGCTCCTACGAGCAGTACTTC. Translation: CATSAPGGSYEQYF.

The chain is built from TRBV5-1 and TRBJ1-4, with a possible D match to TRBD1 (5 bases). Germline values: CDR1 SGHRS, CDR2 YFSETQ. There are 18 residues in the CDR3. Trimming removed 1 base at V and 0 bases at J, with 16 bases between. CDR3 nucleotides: TGCGCCAGCAGCTTGACCGGGGGAGCATCTGCAACTAATGAAAAACTGTTTTTT. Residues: CASSLTGGASATNEKLFF. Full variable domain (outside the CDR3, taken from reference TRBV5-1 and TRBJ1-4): KAGVTQTPRYLIKTRGQQVTLSCSPISGHRSVSWYQQTPGQGLQFLFEYFSETQRNKGNFPGRFSGRQFSNSRSEMNVSTLELGDSALYLCASSLTGGASATNEKLFFGSGTQLSVL.

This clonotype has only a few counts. The CDR3, as DNA: TGTGCCAGCAGCCAAGATCCCGAAGGAGGCGGGAGGACGGGAAATGAGCAGTTCTTC. It is translated as CASSQDPEGGGRTGNEQFF. This rearrangement joins TRBV4-2 to TRBJ2-1, with 8 nucleotides matching TRBD2. The CDR3 is 19 residues long. The germline V gene has CDR1 LGHNA and CDR2 YNFKEQ. V was pared by 0 bases and J by 7 bases, with 17 bases of the junction left unmatched.

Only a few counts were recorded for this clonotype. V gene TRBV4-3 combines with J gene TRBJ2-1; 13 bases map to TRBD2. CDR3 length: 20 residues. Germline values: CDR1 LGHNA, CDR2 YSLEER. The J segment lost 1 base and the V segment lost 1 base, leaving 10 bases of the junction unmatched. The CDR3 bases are TGCGCCAGCAGCCAAGGAGTCGCCCGACTAGCGGGAGGTTCCTACAATGAGCAGTTCTTC. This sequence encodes CASSQGVARLAGGSYNEQFF.

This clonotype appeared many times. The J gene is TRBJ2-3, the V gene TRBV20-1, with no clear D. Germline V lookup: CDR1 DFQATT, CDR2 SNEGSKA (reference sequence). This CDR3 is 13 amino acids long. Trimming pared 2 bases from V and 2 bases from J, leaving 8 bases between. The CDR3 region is CSARLDLTDTQYF. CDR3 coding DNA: TGCAGTGCTAGACTAGATCTCACAGATACGCAGTATTTT.

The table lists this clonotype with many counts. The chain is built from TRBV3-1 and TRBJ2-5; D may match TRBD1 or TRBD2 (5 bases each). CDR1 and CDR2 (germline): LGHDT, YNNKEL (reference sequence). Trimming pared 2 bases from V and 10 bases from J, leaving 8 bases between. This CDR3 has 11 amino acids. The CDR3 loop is CASSQRGDQYF. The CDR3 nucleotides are TGTGCCAGCAGCCAAAGGGGAGACCAGTACTTC.

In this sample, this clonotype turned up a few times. CDR3: CASSQLGLVLGEQFF. CDR3 DNA: TGTGCCAGCAGCCAATTAGGACTAGTCCTCGGTGAGCAGTTCTTC. The chain combines TRBV5-6 with TRBJ2-1; 7 bases match TRBD2. Germline V CDR1 and CDR2: SGHDT, YYEEEE. The J segment lost 9 bases and the V segment lost 4 bases, leaving 13 bases of the junction unmatched. This CDR3 contains 15 residues.

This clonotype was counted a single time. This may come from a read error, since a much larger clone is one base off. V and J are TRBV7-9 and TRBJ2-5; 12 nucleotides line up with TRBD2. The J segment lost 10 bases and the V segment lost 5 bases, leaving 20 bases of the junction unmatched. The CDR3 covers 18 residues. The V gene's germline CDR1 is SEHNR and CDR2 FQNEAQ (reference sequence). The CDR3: CASSLSETSGRAHGDQYF. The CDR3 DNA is TGTGCCAGCAGCCTTTCCGAGACTAGCGGGAGAGCCCATGGAGACCAGTACTTC.

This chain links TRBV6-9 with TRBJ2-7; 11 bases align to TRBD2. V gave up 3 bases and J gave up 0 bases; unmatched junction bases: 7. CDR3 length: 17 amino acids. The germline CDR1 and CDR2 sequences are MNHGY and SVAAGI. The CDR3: CASSYGLAGGSSYEQYF. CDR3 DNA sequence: TGTGCCAGCAGTTACGGGCTAGCGGGAGGAAGCTCCTACGAGCAGTACTTC.

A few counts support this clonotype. In DNA form, the CDR3 reads TGTGCCAGTAGTATAGATATGGGACCGGGGGAGACCCAGTACTTC. It translates to CASSIDMGPGETQYF. The V call is TRBV19, the J call TRBJ2-5; D possibly uses TRBD1 or TRBD2 (5 bases each). Germline CDR1 LNHDA, CDR2 SQIVND (reference sequence). The CDR3 is 15 residues long. Deletions cut 0 bases from V and 5 bases from J, with 13 bases between.

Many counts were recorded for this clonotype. The CDR3 loop is CASSQMPPGGGQPQHF. The CDR3 region has the DNA TGCGCCAGCAGCCAAATGCCTCCGGGGGGCGGGCAGCCCCAGCATTTT. The chain is built from TRBV4-1 and TRBJ1-5; possibly TRBD1 for D (6 bases). CDR3 length: 16 amino acids. V was clipped by 2 bases and J by 7 bases, with 18 bases between them. CDR1 and CDR2 from the germline V gene are MGHRA and YSYEKL.

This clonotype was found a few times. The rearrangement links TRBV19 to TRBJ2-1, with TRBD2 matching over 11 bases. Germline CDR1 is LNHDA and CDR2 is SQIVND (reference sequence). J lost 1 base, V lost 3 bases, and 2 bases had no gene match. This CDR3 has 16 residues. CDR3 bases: TGTGCCAGTAGTATTATAGCGGGAGGGTCCTACAATGAGCAGTTCTTC. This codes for CASSIIAGGSYNEQFF.

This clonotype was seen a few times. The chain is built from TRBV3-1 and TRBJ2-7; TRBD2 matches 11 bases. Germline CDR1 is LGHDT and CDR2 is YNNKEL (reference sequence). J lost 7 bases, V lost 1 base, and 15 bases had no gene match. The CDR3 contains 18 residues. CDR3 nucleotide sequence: TGTGCCAGCAGCCAAGTGGGACTAGCGGCCCTCGCCCCTGGGGAGCAGTACTTC. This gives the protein CASSQVGLAALAPGEQYF.

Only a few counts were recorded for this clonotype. CDR3 in DNA: TGTGCCACCAGAAAAGCGGGACCCACAGATACGCAGTATTTT. Translating gives CATRKAGPTDTQYF. The chain joins TRBV15 to TRBJ2-3; 7 bases are a match to TRBD2. Germline CDR1 LNHNV, CDR2 YYDKDF (reference sequence). The CDR3 extends over 14 amino acids. The V and J ends lost 6 bases and 2 bases, in that order; junction bases with no gene match: 5.

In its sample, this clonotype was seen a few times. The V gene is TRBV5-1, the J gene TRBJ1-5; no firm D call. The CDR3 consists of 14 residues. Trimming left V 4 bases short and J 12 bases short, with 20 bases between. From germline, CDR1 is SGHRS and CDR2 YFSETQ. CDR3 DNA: TGCGCCAGCAGCCTGGACCCCTACCAAGAGCGCCAGCATTTT. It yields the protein CASSLDPYQERQHF.

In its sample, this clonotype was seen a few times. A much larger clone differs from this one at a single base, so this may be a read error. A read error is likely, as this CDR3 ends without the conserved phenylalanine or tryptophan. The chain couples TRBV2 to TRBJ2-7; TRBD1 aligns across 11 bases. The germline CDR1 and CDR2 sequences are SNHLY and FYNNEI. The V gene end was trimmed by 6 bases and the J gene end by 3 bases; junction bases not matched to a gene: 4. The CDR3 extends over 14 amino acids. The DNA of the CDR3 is TGTGCCAGCAGCGACGGGACAGGGGGCTACGAGCAGTACCTC. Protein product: CASSDGTGGYEQYL.

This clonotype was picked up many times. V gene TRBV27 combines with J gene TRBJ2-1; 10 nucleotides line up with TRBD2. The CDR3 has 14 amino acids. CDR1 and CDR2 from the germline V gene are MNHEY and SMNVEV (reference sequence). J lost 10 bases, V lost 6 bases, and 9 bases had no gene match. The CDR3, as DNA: TGTGCCAGCAGCGAGCGGGAGGGTTTAGGGGAGCAGTTCTTC. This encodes CASSEREGLGEQFF.

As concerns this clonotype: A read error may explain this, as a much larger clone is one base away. The CDR3 sequence: CSASNPTGDEQFF. In DNA form, the CDR3 reads TGCAGTGCTAGCAATCCTACAGGCGATGAGCAGTTCTTC. The rearrangement uses TRBV20-1 and TRBJ2-1; TRBD1 is a possible D gene (5 bases). This CDR3 has 13 amino acids. The V end was cut by 3 bases, the J end by 8 bases, with 14 bases between. Germline values: CDR1 DFQATT, CDR2 SNEGSKA (reference sequence).

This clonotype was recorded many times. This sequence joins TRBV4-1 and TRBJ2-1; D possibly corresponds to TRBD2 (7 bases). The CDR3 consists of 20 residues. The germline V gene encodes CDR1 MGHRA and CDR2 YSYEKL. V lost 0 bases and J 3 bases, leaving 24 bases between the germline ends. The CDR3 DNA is TGCGCCAGCAGCCAAGATCGAGGGGGGGGACGGACCGGACGCTACAATGAGCAGTTCTTC. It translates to CASSQDRGGGRTGRYNEQFF.

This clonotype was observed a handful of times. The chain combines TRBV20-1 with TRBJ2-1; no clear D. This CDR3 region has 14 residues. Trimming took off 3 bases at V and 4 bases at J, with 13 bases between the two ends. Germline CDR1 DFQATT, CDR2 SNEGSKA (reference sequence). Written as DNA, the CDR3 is TGCAGTGCTAGTTCCGGGCCCCTTTACAATGAGCAGTTCTTC. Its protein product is CSASSGPLYNEQFF.

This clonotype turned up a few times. The CDR3 here is CASGGSVQGVAKNIQYF. CDR3 nucleotides: TGTGCCAGCGGGGGTTCGGTACAGGGGGTTGCCAAAAACATTCAGTACTTC. This chain joins TRBV2 and TRBJ2-4, with 8 bases fitting TRBD1. Unmatched junction bases numbered 13, after V lost 8 bases and J lost 1 base. The CDR3 is made up of 17 amino acids. Germline V gene sequence: CDR1 SNHLY, CDR2 FYNNEI.

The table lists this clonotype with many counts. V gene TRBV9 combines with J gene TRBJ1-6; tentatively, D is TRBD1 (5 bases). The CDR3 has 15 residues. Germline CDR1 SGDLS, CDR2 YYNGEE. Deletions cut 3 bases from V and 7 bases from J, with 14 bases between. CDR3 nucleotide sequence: TGTGCCAGCAGCGGGGGATGGGGCAGCAATTCACCCCTCCACTTT. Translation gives CASSGGWGSNSPLHF.

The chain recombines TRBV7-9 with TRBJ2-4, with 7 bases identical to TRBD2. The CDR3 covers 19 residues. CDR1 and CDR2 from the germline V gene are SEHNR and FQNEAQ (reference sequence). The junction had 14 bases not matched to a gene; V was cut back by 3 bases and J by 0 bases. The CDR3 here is CASSFLLASGSGAKNIQYF. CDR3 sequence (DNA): TGTGCCAGCAGCTTCTTGTTGGCTAGCGGATCGGGAGCCAAAAACATTCAGTACTTC.